These 32 T cell receptor beta chains were all obtained from the same sample, sequenced in a study of T cells in Graves' hyperthyroidism and ophthalmopathy. Regions amplified from RNA transcripts were the TCR beta CDR3 regions. HTBI primers were the set used in a first-round RT-PCR of the TCR CDR3. One entry per CDR3 protein results from TCRdb running MiXCR on the multiplex PCR reads. The table has around 620,000 distinct CDR3 sequences, about a sixth seen once. Source material: blood. The origin of the receptors is a woman in her thirties with Graves' hyperthyroidism.

V and J are TRBV5-6 and TRBJ2-2; TRBD1 agrees at 12 bases. The CDR3 contains 16 residues. Trimming took 4 bases from V and 5 from J; bases not matched to a gene: 6. Germline assignment: CDR1 SGHDT and CDR2 YYEEEE. The DNA of the CDR3 is TGTGCCAGCAGCCCCGGGACAGGGGGCTTTACCGGGGAGCTGTTTTTT. It codes for CASSPGTGGFTGELFF.

Comments on this clonotype: A single base separates this from a much larger clone, so it may be a read error. This chain uses TRBV20-1 with TRBJ2-7; weak D call: TRBD1 (5 bases). This CDR3 has 13 amino acids. With 5 bases removed from V and 2 bases from J, the gap between germline ends came to 13 bases. Germline V gene data show CDR1 as DFQATT and CDR2 as SNEGSKA (reference sequence). The CDR3 region is CSAETESPYEQYF. As DNA, the CDR3 is TGCAGTGCTGAGACAGAGTCACCCTACGAGCAGTACTTC.

The V gene is TRBV6-6, the J gene TRBJ2-4; 8 nucleotides agree with TRBD2. The CDR3 has 15 amino acids. V lost 1 base and J lost 7; bases outside the gene matches: 6. Germline CDR1 MNHNY, CDR2 SVGAGI (reference sequence). The CDR3 nucleotides read TGTGCCAGCAGTTACTGGCGGGGGGTTGTGAACATTCAGTACTTC. Translating it yields CASSYWRGVVNIQYF.

V usage is TRBV6-6 and J usage is TRBJ2-2, with a tentative D call TRBD1 (5 bases). This CDR3 spans 16 amino acids. Germline V CDR1 and CDR2: MNHNY, SVGAGI (reference sequence). The V gene lost 0 bases and the J gene lost 3 bases, with 11 bases spanning the gap. In DNA form, the CDR3 reads TGTGCCAGCAGTTACTCGACCAGGGCTCACACCGGGGAGCTGTTTTTT. It yields the protein CASSYSTRAHTGELFF.

There are many counts of this clonotype. This chain links TRBV7-8 with TRBJ2-3; no clear D. Germline values: CDR1 SGHVS, CDR2 FQNEAQ. The ends were cut back, 1 base at V and 4 bases at J, with 9 bases in the middle. The CDR3 extends over 14 amino acids. Here the CDR3 DNA reads TGTGCCAGCAGCTTAGTGGAGACGTCAGATACGCAGTATTTT. Translation: CASSLVETSDTQYF.

This clonotype has a count of ten or more. The gene calls are TRBV6-1 and TRBJ2-7, with D perhaps being TRBD1 or TRBD2 (5 bases each). Germline values: CDR1 MNHNS, CDR2 SASEGT. The CDR3 runs to 13 residues. The germline V and J ends were trimmed by 7 bases and 4 bases, with 14 bases remaining between them. The chain's CDR3 is CASTPGPSYEQYF. CDR3 sequence (DNA): TGTGCCAGCACCCCGGGACCTTCTTACGAGCAGTACTTC.

In this sample, this clonotype turned up a few times. The chain combines TRBV9 with TRBJ1-3; unclear D gene. CDR3 length equals 14 residues. Trimming took 3 bases from V and 1 from J, leaving 8 bases between them. Germline CDR1 SGDLS, CDR2 YYNGEE. The CDR3 sequence is CASSAADSGNTIYF. The CDR3 nucleotides read TGTGCCAGCAGCGCCGCGGATTCTGGAAACACCATATATTTT.

There are many counts of this clonotype. The CDR3 coding sequence is TGTGCCAGCAGTGCCACTCCCTCACTAGCCTCCTACACCCACGAGCAGTACTTC. The encoded protein is CASSATPSLASYTHEQYF. This sequence joins TRBV3-1 and TRBJ2-7; tentatively, D is TRBD2 (6 bases). The V and J ends lost 6 bases and 5 bases respectively, with 29 bases between them. This CDR3 spans 18 amino acids. Germline V gives CDR1 LGHDT, CDR2 YNNKEL (reference sequence).

The chain employs TRBV4-3 and TRBJ2-1; 10 bases are a match to TRBD2. From germline, CDR1 is LGHNA and CDR2 YSLEER. This CDR3 has 17 residues. V shed 0 bases and J 7 bases; nucleotides not matched to a gene: 9. The chain's CDR3 is CASSQDEGAAGGNEQFF. The CDR3 nucleotides are TGCGCCAGCAGCCAAGATGAGGGAGCAGCGGGAGGGAATGAGCAGTTCTTC.

This clonotype was observed a handful of times. The rearrangement links TRBV27 to TRBJ2-1; 8 positions match TRBD2. This CDR3 has 11 amino acids. V shed 9 bases and J 9 bases; nucleotides not matched to a gene: 4. CDR1 and CDR2 (germline): MNHEY, SMNVEV (reference sequence). CDR3 sequence (DNA): TGTGCCAGTTTGGCGGGGGGTGAGCAGTTCTTC. Amino acids: CASLAGGEQFF.

Ten or more counts support this clonotype. This rearrangement joins TRBV20-1 to TRBJ2-1, with 9 nucleotides matching TRBD2. CDR1 is DFQATT, CDR2 SNEGSKA, per germline (reference sequence). The CDR3 sequence is 14 residues long. With V trimmed by 4 bases and J by 9 bases, 10 bases remained unmatched. As DNA, the CDR3 is TGCAGTGCTACGAGGGCGGGAGGGCCTGTTGAGCAGTTCTTC. Translated: CSATRAGGPVEQFF.

The chain combines TRBV19 with TRBJ2-7; D is ambiguous. V lost 7 bases and J lost 5, with 15 bases in between. Per germline, CDR1 LNHDA and CDR2 SQIVND (reference sequence). This CDR3 contains 13 residues. CDR3: CASKLDSSDEQYF. The CDR3 DNA reads TGTGCCAGTAAATTGGATAGTTCGGACGAGCAGTACTTC.

This clonotype appeared many times. The V call is TRBV28, the J call TRBJ2-5; 11 bases agree with TRBD1. Germline V lookup: CDR1 MDHEN, CDR2 SYDVKM. The junction had 6 bases not matched to a gene; V was cut back by 2 bases and J by 4 bases. The CDR3 has 16 amino acids. CDR3 sequence: CASSLTGQGARETQYF. CDR3 DNA: TGTGCCAGCAGTTTAACCGGACAGGGGGCGCGAGAGACCCAGTACTTC. The whole variable domain, remainder taken from reference TRBV28 and TRBJ2-5, is DVKVTQSSRYLVKRTGEKVFLECVQDMDHENMFWYRQDPGLGLRLIYFSYDVKMKEKGDIPEGYSVSREKKERFSLILESASTNQTSMYLCASSLTGQGARETQYFGPGTRLLVL.

A few counts support this clonotype. The chain uses TRBV6-1 and TRBJ2-4; TRBD2 matches 7 bases. Germline assignment: CDR1 MNHNS and CDR2 SASEGT. Trimming at V came to 5 bases and at J to 0 bases, leaving 13 bases not matched to a gene. This CDR3 contains 18 residues. The CDR3 protein is CASSPRVGGGLAKNIQYF. CDR3 nucleotide sequence: TGTGCCAGCAGTCCACGGGTGGGGGGGGGTTTAGCCAAAAACATTCAGTACTTC.

The rearrangement links TRBV6-1 to TRBJ2-1; 8 bases match TRBD2. Germline values: CDR1 MNHNS, CDR2 SASEGT. This CDR3 comprises 17 residues. J was trimmed by 5 bases and V by 5 bases; bases with no gene match: 14. The CDR3 loop is CASSRGLVRTDNNEQFF. CDR3 coding DNA: TGTGCCAGCAGTAGGGGACTAGTCCGTACCGACAACAATGAGCAGTTCTTC.

CDR3 in amino acids: CASSQGSGNPRETQYF. In DNA, the CDR3 is TGCGCCAGCAGCCAAGGAAGCGGGAACCCTCGAGAGACCCAGTACTTC. The V and J genes are TRBV4-1 and TRBJ2-5, with 7 bases that match TRBD2. Per the germline V gene, CDR1 is MGHRA and CDR2 is YSYEKL. CDR3 length: 16 residues. With V trimmed by 1 base and J by 4 bases, 9 bases remained unmatched.

There are many counts of this clonotype. This chain links TRBV28 with TRBJ1-5, with 8 bases identical to TRBD1. The CDR3 sequence is 17 residues long. CDR1 and CDR2 from the germline V gene are MDHEN and SYDVKM. V was clipped by 5 bases and J by 1 base; unmatched bases: 10. CDR3 coding DNA: TGTGCCAGCAGTCCTCAGGGGGCCGGGTCGAGCAATCAGCCCCAGCATTTT. Translated, it gives CASSPQGAGSSNQPQHF.

The rearrangement links TRBV6-1 to TRBJ2-2, with D uncertain. The germline CDR1 and CDR2 sequences are MNHNS and SASEGT. The CDR3 is made up of 12 amino acids. The V end lost 6 bases, the J end lost 7 bases, and 9 bases lay between the germline ends. CDR3 protein: CASRPSIGELFF. CDR3 bases: TGTGCCAGCAGGCCTTCCATCGGGGAGCTGTTTTTT.

This clonotype was counted between two and nine times. V usage is TRBV13 and J usage is TRBJ2-7, with a tentative D call TRBD1 (5 bases). The germline gives CDR1 PRHDT, CDR2 FYEKMQ (reference sequence). The CDR3 consists of 15 residues. V lost 0 bases, J lost 5 bases, and 14 bases lay in between. CDR3 coding DNA: TGTGCCAGCAGCTTAGGGGGCAGGGATGCCAACGAGCAGTACTTC. As protein: CASSLGGRDANEQYF.

This clonotype was counted a few times. The chain joins TRBV29-1 to TRBJ1-4, with D perhaps TRBD1 (5 bases). The CDR3 contains 15 residues. From germline, CDR1 is SQVTM and CDR2 ANQGSEA. The germline V and J ends were trimmed by 1 base and 8 bases, with 17 bases remaining between them. CDR3 sequence: CSVEVGTGTGEKLFF. The CDR3 nucleotides are TGCAGCGTTGAAGTTGGAACGGGGACGGGCGAAAAACTGTTTTTT.

This clonotype was picked up many times. The chain carries TRBV28 and TRBJ2-5; a possible D gene is TRBD2 (6 bases). This CDR3 spans 15 amino acids. V lost 5 bases, J lost 0 bases, and 13 bases lay in between. In germline, CDR1 is MDHEN, CDR2 SYDVKM. CDR3 DNA sequence: TGTGCCAGCAGTCTGGGACTGCAGTACCAAGAGACCCAGTACTTC. It translates to CASSLGLQYQETQYF.

V gene TRBV20-1 combines with J gene TRBJ2-3; TRBD2 matches at 10 bases. Germline V gives CDR1 DFQATT, CDR2 SNEGSKA (reference sequence). The trim removed 6 bases at V and 1 base at J, leaving 16 bases unmatched. This CDR3 is built from 18 residues. The DNA of the CDR3 is TGCAGTGCCCTTGGGGCTAGCGGGGGAGGAACACGCACAGATACGCAGTATTTT. As protein: CSALGASGGGTRTDTQYF.

Turning to this clonotype: With a much larger clone just one base away, this may be a read error. The rearrangement joins TRBV28 to TRBJ1-2; perhaps TRBD1 as D (6 bases). Germline V lookup: CDR1 MDHEN, CDR2 SYDVKM. The CDR3 contains 13 residues. The ends were cut back, 6 bases at V and 5 bases at J, with 13 bases in the middle. Here the CDR3 reads CASRFWGPYGYTF. CDR3 DNA: TGTGCCAGCAGGTTCTGGGGGCCGTATGGCTACACCTTC.

This clonotype has more than one count but fewer than ten. The chain recombines TRBV4-1 with TRBJ2-7, with TRBD2 identical over 11 bases. Trimming removed 4 bases from V and 0 bases from J; junction bases left unmatched: 5. This CDR3 spans 16 amino acids. Germline loops: CDR1 MGHRA, CDR2 YSYEKL. The CDR3 region is CASSRTSGRSSYEQYF. DNA of the CDR3: TGCGCCAGCAGCCGTACTAGCGGGAGAAGCTCCTACGAGCAGTACTTC.

This clonotype has a handful of counts. The V gene is TRBV30, the J gene TRBJ1-2; D gene ambiguous. CDR3 length equals 15 residues. Deletions cut 0 bases from V and 0 bases from J, with 11 bases between. Germline assignment: CDR1 GTSNPN and CDR2 SVGIG (reference sequence). DNA of the CDR3: TGTGCCTGGAGTGTGGCGTTCACTCCTAACTATGGCTACACCTTC. This sequence encodes CAWSVAFTPNYGYTF.

The chain is built from TRBV6-2 or TRBV6-3 and TRBJ1-2; the D is unclear. The V end lost 7 bases, the J end lost 5 bases, and 14 bases lay between the germline ends. Germline V lookup: CDR1 MNHEY, CDR2 SVGEGT. The CDR3 runs to 13 residues. This chain's CDR3 is CASTLKAEYGYTF. The CDR3 bases are TGTGCCAGCACCTTAAAAGCGGAGTATGGCTACACCTTC.

As concerns this clonotype: A clone one base away is much larger, so this may be a read error. The chain is built from TRBV20-1 and TRBJ2-5; 8 bases fit TRBD1. The length of the CDR3 is 14 residues. The germline gives CDR1 DFQATT, CDR2 SNEGSKA (reference sequence). CDR3 region: CSAHGQGGGEIQYF. The CDR3 bases are TGCAGTGCTCATGGACAGGGAGGAGGAGAGATCCAGTACTTC.

In its sample, this clonotype was seen a few times. The chain carries TRBV6-1 and TRBJ1-2; a weak D match, TRBD1 (6 bases). Germline CDR1 MNHNS, CDR2 SASEGT. Trimming pared 4 bases from V and 4 bases from J, leaving 13 bases between. The CDR3 sequence is 14 residues long. The CDR3: CASSGTVAFYGYTF. The CDR3 bases are TGTGCCAGCAGTGGGACAGTCGCCTTCTATGGCTACACCTTC.

This clonotype has just a few counts. J is TRBJ1-5 and V is TRBV30, with 8 bases identical to TRBD1. Germline lookup yields CDR1 GTSNPN and CDR2 SVGIG (reference sequence). The J segment lost 4 bases and the V segment lost 3 bases, leaving 11 bases of the junction unmatched. CDR3 length: 16 residues. The DNA for the CDR3 is TGTGCCTGGAGCCATCAGGGGGCTGGAGAGAATCAGCCCCAGCATTTT. It specifies CAWSHQGAGENQPQHF.

Only a few counts were recorded for this clonotype. The V gene is TRBV5-5, the J gene TRBJ2-5; TRBD1 or TRBD2 may be the D gene (5 bases each). From germline, CDR1 is SGHKS and CDR2 YYEKEE (reference sequence). V lost 4 bases, J lost 5 bases, and 12 bases lay in between. CDR3 size: 13 residues. DNA of the CDR3: TGTGCCAGCAGCCTTGAGGGGTCGGAGACCCAGTACTTC. Translated, it gives CASSLEGSETQYF.

The gene calls are TRBV13 and TRBJ2-1; D is possibly TRBD2 (6 bases). The CDR3 is 15 amino acids. Trimming left V 6 bases short and J 7 bases short, with 19 bases between. CDR1 and CDR2 (germline): PRHDT, FYEKMQ (reference sequence). The CDR3 loop reads CASRSTSRLWNEQFF. CDR3 DNA sequence: TGTGCCAGCAGATCTACTAGCCGTCTCTGGAATGAGCAGTTCTTC.

The genes are TRBV27 and TRBJ2-7; TRBD1 matches at 9 bases. CDR3 length equals 15 residues. Germline trimming cut 4 bases from V and 4 bases from J; bases unmatched to any gene: 8. Germline V lookup: CDR1 MNHEY, CDR2 SMNVEV (reference sequence). CDR3 sequence (DNA): TGTGCCAGCAGTTCTCGGACAGGGGTTTTATACGAGCAGTACTTC. This sequence encodes CASSSRTGVLYEQYF.